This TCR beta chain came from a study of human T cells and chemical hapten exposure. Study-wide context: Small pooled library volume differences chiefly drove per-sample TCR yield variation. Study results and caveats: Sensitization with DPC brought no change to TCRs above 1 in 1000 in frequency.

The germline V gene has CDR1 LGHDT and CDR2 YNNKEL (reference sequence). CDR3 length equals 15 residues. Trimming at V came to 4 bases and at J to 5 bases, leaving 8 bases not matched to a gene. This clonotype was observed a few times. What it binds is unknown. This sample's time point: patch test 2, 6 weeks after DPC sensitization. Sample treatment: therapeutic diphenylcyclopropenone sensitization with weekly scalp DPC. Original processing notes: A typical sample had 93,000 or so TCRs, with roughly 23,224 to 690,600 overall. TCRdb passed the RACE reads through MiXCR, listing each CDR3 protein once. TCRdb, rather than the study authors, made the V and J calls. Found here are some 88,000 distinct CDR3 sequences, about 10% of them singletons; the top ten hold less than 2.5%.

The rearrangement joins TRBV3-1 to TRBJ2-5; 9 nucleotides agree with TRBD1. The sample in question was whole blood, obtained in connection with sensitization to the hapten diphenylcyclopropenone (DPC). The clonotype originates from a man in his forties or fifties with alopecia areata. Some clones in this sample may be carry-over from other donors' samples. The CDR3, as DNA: TGTGCCAGCAGCCCTACCGGGACAGGGCAGGAGACCCAGTACTTC. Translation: CASSPTGTGQETQYF.